This TCR beta chain emerged from a study of post-analysis software for immune sequencing data. Study results and caveats: When patients were compared with controls, 5 or 6 TRBV segments were more frequent, TRBV5-6, TRBV5-1 and TRBV20-1 among them. Controls had significantly higher normalized Chao1 diversity than multiple sclerosis patients.

The library was made from cDNA and included unique molecular identifiers. Yield was about 500,000 cDNA molecules from approximately 0.91 to 9.4 million T cells. From the PCR reads, TCRdb called clonotypes with MiXCR, one entry per CDR3 protein. This sample yields some 690,000 distinct CDR3 sequences, of which just under 30% are seen a single time; roughly 0.54% belongs to the top ten. In the case of this clonotype: Its antigen remains unknown.

The CDR3 length is 17 residues. Losses at the gene ends were 0 bases for V and 7 bases for J; bases not matched to a gene: 10. Per the germline V gene, CDR1 is LGHDT and CDR2 is YNNKEL (reference sequence). Sequenced: blood. The receptor was isolated from a girl under 18 with multiple sclerosis. V gene TRBV3-1 combines with J gene TRBJ1-2; TRBD1 aligns across 11 bases. Here the CDR3 reads CASSQDPGQGAATGYTF. The CDR3 DNA is TGTGCCAGCAGCCAAGACCCAGGACAGGGGGCCGCTACTGGCTACACCTTC.